This T cell receptor (beta chain) was recorded in a study of OX40 agonist ivuxolimab in advanced cancers. The wider study: At 0.01 to 10 mg/kg, ivuxolimab was administered intravenously to patients every 2 weeks.

This table comes from immunoSEQ multiplex PCR, and its TCRdb copy is limited to in-frame clones, with some not included. Counted here are over 35,000 clones, about 80% occurring once; the ten biggest clones make up approximately 17%. Drawing of blood for sampling happened at baseline, at cycle 4 day 1, and at cycle 7 day 1. This clone showed up just a few times. Trimming cost V 3 bases and J 8 bases; bases outside gene matches: 4. CDR3 length equals 14 residues. The germline V gene has CDR1 SGHRS and CDR2 YFSETQ. The rearrangement uses TRBV5-1 and TRBJ1-6; 8 bases map to TRBD1. The sample in question was CD4+ or CD8+ T cells sorted from blood, obtained in a trial of the OX40 agonist ivuxolimab. This TCR derives from an adult with an advanced solid tumor such as melanoma, head and neck, liver or kidney cancer. The CDR3, as DNA: TGCGCCAGCAGCTCGACAGGGGTGGATTCACCCCTCCACTTT. Its protein product is CASSSTGVDSPLHF.